The source of this TCR beta chain is a study of response to subunit inactivated influenza vaccine. Study conclusions and caveats: Seasonal influenza vaccination, on each occasion, was suggested by the authors to recruit few new T cells.

With V trimmed by 6 bases and J by 11 bases, 14 bases remained unmatched. This CDR3 has 14 residues. Germline V gives CDR1 SQVTM, CDR2 ANQGSEA. TCRdb fed the RT-PCR reads into MiXCR, producing one record per CDR3 protein. This table has 750,000 to 850,000 distinct CDR3 sequences, approximately 17% appearing once. With respect to this clonotype: What it binds is unknown.

This material consisted of PBMCs from blood, taken more than 4 days after vaccination. This receptor was obtained from a man aged 50-59 years who received an inactivated influenza vaccine. The chain couples TRBV29-1 to TRBJ1-3; 9 bases line up with TRBD1. The CDR3 DNA reads as TGCAGCGTGTCCCCGGGACAGGGTTATGGCGCCATATATTTT. Its protein is CSVSPGQGYGAIYF.